The rows below give T cell receptor beta chains drawn from one sample of a study of cytomegalovirus exposure and HLA in healthy donors. Sequenced by immunoSEQ multiplex PCR; TCRdb stores in-frame clones only, minus some. The table records around 200,000 clones, approximately 59% of them present only once. Sample: PBMCs. Source of these receptors: a man aged 35 to 55 in good health and CMV-seronegative. Each CDR3 is given with its conserved first and last residue. Fields, in order: V gene, clone size, D gene, J gene, CDR3 protein, CDR3 DNA. A D gene is named only where the DNA matches it firmly. Only part of the rows carry a size: once, few, many, or a class if the clone is expanded.

v_gene: TRBV7-2
abundance: NA
d_gene: TRBD1
j_gene: TRBJ2-1
CDR3aa: CASSPWDREQFF
CDR3nt: TGTGCCAGCAGCCCCTGGGACAGGGAGCAGTTCTTC

v_gene: TRBV19
abundance: NA
d_gene: TRBD1
j_gene: TRBJ1-6
CDR3aa: CASRTTGGGSPLHF
CDR3nt: TGTGCCAGTAGGACAACAGGGGGTGGTTCACCCCTCCACTTT

v_gene: TRBV9
abundance: NA
d_gene: TRBD2
j_gene: TRBJ2-5
CDR3aa: CASSVGLAAIQETQYF
CDR3nt: TGTGCCAGCAGCGTAGGCCTAGCGGCCATCCAAGAGACCCAGTACTTC

v_gene: TRBV5-1
abundance: NA
d_gene: TRBD2
j_gene: TRBJ2-2
CDR3aa: CASSAPGTSGGGGELFF
CDR3nt: TGCGCCAGCAGCGCACCCGGGACTAGCGGAGGAGGCGGGGAGCTGTTTTTT

v_gene: TRBV11-2
abundance: NA
d_gene: TRBD1
j_gene: TRBJ1-5
CDR3aa: CASSTRDRQSNQPQHF
CDR3nt: TGTGCCAGCAGCACCCGGGACAGGCAAAGCAATCAGCCCCAGCATTTT

v_gene: TRBV19
abundance: once
d_gene: TRBD1
j_gene: TRBJ1-2
CDR3aa: CASSADRGSNYGYTF
CDR3nt: TGTGCCAGTAGTGCCGACAGGGGGAGTAACTATGGCTACACCTTC

v_gene: TRBV19
abundance: NA
d_gene: TRBD2
j_gene: TRBJ2-2
CDR3aa: CASRSPGLAGDTGELFF
CDR3nt: TGTGCCAGTAGGTCTCCTGGACTAGCGGGAGATACCGGGGAGCTGTTTTTT

v_gene: TRBV19
abundance: NA
d_gene: TRBD1
j_gene: TRBJ2-2
CDR3aa: CASSLGQGAYYGELFF
CDR3nt: TGTGCCAGTAGTCTTGGACAGGGGGCGTATTACGGGGAGCTGTTTTTT

v_gene: TRBV7-9
abundance: NA
d_gene: NA
j_gene: TRBJ1-1
CDR3aa: CASSPRSDSIFAFF
CDR3nt: TGTGCCAGCAGCCCTCGATCGGACTCCATCTTCGCTTTCTTT

v_gene: TRBV27
abundance: NA
d_gene: TRBD1
j_gene: TRBJ1-4
CDR3aa: CASSLQGADEKLFF
CDR3nt: TGTGCCAGCAGTTTACAGGGGGCTGATGAAAAACTGTTTTTT

v_gene: TRBV21-1
abundance: NA
d_gene: NA
j_gene: TRBJ1-2
CDR3aa: CASSLHQGGYTF
CDR3nt: TGTGCCAGCAGCCTTCACCAGGGAGGCTACACCTTC

v_gene: TRBV19
abundance: few
d_gene: TRBD1
j_gene: TRBJ1-5
CDR3aa: CASSIPSTGGFQPQHF
CDR3nt: TGTGCCAGTAGTATCCCCTCGACAGGGGGCTTCCAGCCCCAGCATTTT

v_gene: TRBV4-2
abundance: few
d_gene: NA
j_gene: TRBJ2-7
CDR3aa: CASSQDRALEQYF
CDR3nt: TGTGCCAGCAGCCAAGACAGGGCACTTGAGCAGTACTTC

v_gene: TRBV7-3
abundance: few
d_gene: TRBD2
j_gene: TRBJ2-7
CDR3aa: CASSLRRGSMEQPYSSYEQYF
CDR3nt: TGTGCCAGCAGCTTAAGGCGGGGGTCAATGGAGCAGCCGTACAGTTCCTACGAGCAGTACTTC

v_gene: TRBV19
abundance: NA
d_gene: NA
j_gene: TRBJ2-5
CDR3aa: CASSISPGRETQYF
CDR3nt: TGTGCCAGTAGTATCAGCCCAGGGCGGGAGACCCAGTACTTC

v_gene: TRBV4-2
abundance: medium-sized
d_gene: NA
j_gene: TRBJ1-4
CDR3aa: CASSQDHRADVTNEKLFF
CDR3nt: TGTGCCAGCAGCCAAGACCATCGAGCGGATGTAACTAATGAAAAACTGTTTTTT

v_gene: TRBV7-9
abundance: once
d_gene: TRBD1
j_gene: TRBJ1-2
CDR3aa: CASSFQGEVYGYTF
CDR3nt: TGTGCCAGCAGCTTTCAGGGGGAAGTCTATGGCTACACCTTC

v_gene: TRBV4-1
abundance: few
d_gene: TRBD1
j_gene: TRBJ1-4
CDR3aa: CASSQAGTGNEKLFF
CDR3nt: TGCGCCAGCAGCCAAGCCGGGACAGGGAATGAAAAACTGTTTTTT

v_gene: TRBV4-1
abundance: NA
d_gene: NA
j_gene: TRBJ2-1
CDR3aa: CASSQERGGGDNEQFF
CDR3nt: TGCGCCAGCAGCCAAGAGCGTGGTGGCGGGGACAATGAGCAGTTCTTC

v_gene: TRBV19
abundance: NA
d_gene: TRBD1
j_gene: TRBJ2-2
CDR3aa: CASRRQGADTGELFF
CDR3nt: TGTGCCAGTAGACGACAGGGTGCGGACACCGGGGAGCTGTTTTTT

v_gene: TRBV2
abundance: NA
d_gene: NA
j_gene: TRBJ2-5
CDR3aa: CASSEWDSLQETQYF
CDR3nt: TGTGCCAGCAGTGAGTGGGACTCTCTGCAGGAGACCCAGTACTTC

v_gene: TRBV2
abundance: NA
d_gene: TRBD1
j_gene: TRBJ1-6
CDR3aa: CASSGQGNSPLHF
CDR3nt: TGTGCCAGCAGTGGACAGGGAAATTCACCCCTCCACTTT

v_gene: TRBV5-1
abundance: NA
d_gene: NA
j_gene: TRBJ2-7
CDR3aa: CASSPSSVTTYEQYF
CDR3nt: TGCGCCAGCAGCCCATCTAGCGTAACGACCTACGAGCAGTACTTC

v_gene: TRBV19
abundance: NA
d_gene: NA
j_gene: TRBJ1-5
CDR3aa: CASSIDNPNQPQHF
CDR3nt: TGTGCCAGTAGTATTGACAATCCCAATCAGCCCCAGCATTTT

v_gene: TRBV5-5
abundance: NA
d_gene: TRBD1
j_gene: TRBJ1-1
CDR3aa: CASSPMTGAGDTEAFF
CDR3nt: TGTGCCAGCAGCCCGATGACAGGGGCGGGGGACACTGAAGCTTTCTTT

v_gene: TRBV4-1
abundance: NA
d_gene: NA
j_gene: TRBJ2-7
CDR3aa: CASSRGLEAGYEQYF
CDR3nt: TGCGCCAGCAGCCGTGGCTTGGAGGCGGGCTACGAGCAGTACTTC

v_gene: TRBV7-2
abundance: few
d_gene: TRBD1
j_gene: TRBJ1-5
CDR3aa: CASSLSGTGFGQPQHF
CDR3nt: TGTGCCAGCAGCTTATCCGGGACAGGGTTTGGGCAGCCCCAGCATTTT

v_gene: TRBV4-1
abundance: few
d_gene: TRBD1
j_gene: TRBJ1-6
CDR3aa: CASSQVDRANSPLHF
CDR3nt: TGCGCCAGCAGCCAAGTAGACAGGGCTAATTCACCCCTCCACTTT

v_gene: TRBV19
abundance: NA
d_gene: NA
j_gene: TRBJ1-1
CDR3aa: CASSMSRIPFF
CDR3nt: TGTGCCAGTAGTATGAGTAGAATCCCTTTCTTT

v_gene: TRBV12-2
abundance: NA
d_gene: NA
j_gene: TRBJ2-1
CDR3aa: CASRLPKRLAGDHSYNEQFF
CDR3nt: TGTGCAAGTCGCTTACCTAAACGACTAGCGGGGGACCACTCCTACAATGAGCAGTTCTTC

v_gene: TRBV6-1
abundance: NA
d_gene: NA
j_gene: TRBJ2-5
CDR3aa: CASSGQSTFVETQYF
CDR3nt: TGTGCTAGCAGTGGACAAAGTACCTTTGTGGAGACCCAGTACTTC

v_gene: TRBV9
abundance: NA
d_gene: TRBD1
j_gene: TRBJ2-7
CDR3aa: CASSPLTGGPYEQYF
CDR3nt: TGTGCCAGCAGCCCCCTGACAGGGGGTCCCTACGAGCAGTACTTC

v_gene: TRBV4-2
abundance: NA
d_gene: TRBD2
j_gene: TRBJ2-3
CDR3aa: CASSQEIAGGTDTQYF
CDR3nt: TGTGCCAGCAGCCAAGAAATAGCGGGGGGTACAGATACGCAGTATTTT

v_gene: TRBV10-2
abundance: NA
d_gene: NA
j_gene: TRBJ1-5
CDR3aa: CASREGSYNQPQHF
CDR3nt: TGCGCCAGCAGGGAAGGTAGCTACAATCAGCCCCAGCATTTT

v_gene: TRBV15
abundance: few
d_gene: TRBD2
j_gene: TRBJ2-5
CDR3aa: CATSSSRAGGTQYF
CDR3nt: TGTGCCACCAGCAGCAGCCGAGCGGGAGGGACCCAGTACTTC

v_gene: TRBV4-1
abundance: few
d_gene: NA
j_gene: TRBJ2-7
CDR3aa: CASSQVPLNYEQYF
CDR3nt: TGCGCCAGCAGCCAAGTCCCCTTAAACTACGAGCAGTACTTC

v_gene: TRBV19
abundance: NA
d_gene: NA
j_gene: TRBJ2-5
CDR3aa: CASSTTGSRGETQYF
CDR3nt: TGTGCCAGTAGTACGACCGGGAGCCGGGGGGAGACCCAGTACTTC

v_gene: TRBV7-9
abundance: few
d_gene: NA
j_gene: TRBJ2-1
CDR3aa: CSSSLSTGDNEQFF
CDR3nt: TGTTCCAGCAGCTTATCCACAGGAGACAATGAGCAGTTCTTC

v_gene: TRBV11-2
abundance: NA
d_gene: NA
j_gene: TRBJ2-6
CDR3aa: CASSFAGGGANVLTF
CDR3nt: TGTGCCAGCAGCTTTGCCGGAGGTGGGGCCAACGTCCTGACTTTC

v_gene: TRBV6-5
abundance: NA
d_gene: TRBD1
j_gene: TRBJ1-1
CDR3aa: CASRVRGNTEAFF
CDR3nt: TGTGCCAGCAGAGTCAGGGGGAATACTGAAGCTTTCTTT

v_gene: TRBV29-1
abundance: few
d_gene: TRBD2
j_gene: TRBJ2-3
CDR3aa: CSVESSGRTDTQYF
CDR3nt: TGCAGCGTTGAGTCTAGCGGGAGAACAGATACGCAGTATTTT

v_gene: TRBV4-2
abundance: NA
d_gene: TRBD2
j_gene: TRBJ2-7
CDR3aa: CASSQRTSGEDYEQYF
CDR3nt: TGTGCCAGCAGCCAGAGAACTAGCGGGGAGGACTACGAGCAGTACTTC

v_gene: TRBV5-4
abundance: NA
d_gene: NA
j_gene: TRBJ1-5
CDR3aa: CASSLDGGASSQPQHF
CDR3nt: TGTGCCAGCAGCTTGGATGGGGGGGCATCTAGTCAGCCCCAGCATTTT

v_gene: TRBV5-1
abundance: NA
d_gene: TRBD2
j_gene: TRBJ2-1
CDR3aa: CASSLGTSGYSYNEQFF
CDR3nt: TGCGCCAGCAGCTTGGGGACTAGCGGTTACTCCTACAATGAGCAGTTCTTC

v_gene: TRBV19
abundance: NA
d_gene: NA
j_gene: TRBJ1-5
CDR3aa: CASSIGRLGNQPQHF
CDR3nt: TGTGCCAGTAGTATCGGCAGGCTGGGCAATCAGCCCCAGCATTTT

v_gene: TRBV2
abundance: NA
d_gene: TRBD1
j_gene: TRBJ1-1
CDR3aa: CASSPPGQGATPGLF
CDR3nt: TGTGCCAGCAGTCCTCCGGGACAGGGGGCCACCCCTGGCCTCTTT

v_gene: TRBV7-9
abundance: NA
d_gene: NA
j_gene: TRBJ2-7
CDR3aa: CSSSSARARGKAYEQYF
CDR3nt: TGTTCCAGCAGCTCTGCAAGGGCCCGAGGGAAAGCCTACGAGCAGTACTTC

v_gene: TRBV5-4
abundance: NA
d_gene: TRBD1
j_gene: TRBJ2-2
CDR3aa: CASSLPQGARTGELFF
CDR3nt: TGTGCCAGCAGCTTGCCCCAGGGGGCGCGGACCGGGGAGCTGTTTTTT

v_gene: TRBV6-5
abundance: NA
d_gene: TRBD2
j_gene: TRBJ2-2
CDR3aa: CASRRLAGVSGELFF
CDR3nt: TGTGCCAGCAGACGACTAGCGGGAGTCTCCGGGGAGCTGTTTTTT

v_gene: TRBV6-1
abundance: once
d_gene: TRBD1
j_gene: TRBJ1-2
CDR3aa: CASNRGQGYGYTF
CDR3nt: TGTGCCAGCAATCGGGGACAGGGCTATGGCTACACCTTC

v_gene: TRBV29-1
abundance: NA
d_gene: TRBD1
j_gene: TRBJ2-3
CDR3aa: CSAGQGGTDTQYF
CDR3nt: TGCAGTGCGGGACAGGGTGGCACAGATACGCAGTATTTT

v_gene: TRBV19
abundance: once
d_gene: NA
j_gene: TRBJ1-3
CDR3aa: CASSINRGGQASGNTIYF
CDR3nt: TGTGCCAGTAGCATCAACCGTGGTGGGCAGGCCTCTGGAAACACCATATATTTT

v_gene: TRBV7-3
abundance: NA
d_gene: TRBD1
j_gene: TRBJ2-6
CDR3aa: CASSPLGQGAGANVLTF
CDR3nt: TGTGCCAGCAGCCCTCTCGGACAGGGGGCTGGGGCCAACGTCCTGACTTTC

v_gene: TRBV29-1
abundance: NA
d_gene: NA
j_gene: TRBJ1-2
CDR3aa: CSVPQEYGYTF
CDR3nt: TGCAGCGTACCACAGGAGTATGGCTACACCTTC

v_gene: TRBV4-2
abundance: few
d_gene: TRBD1
j_gene: TRBJ1-5
CDR3aa: CASSQDYQGVPDQPQHF
CDR3nt: TGTGCCAGCAGCCAAGATTACCAGGGGGTGCCCGATCAGCCCCAGCATTTT

v_gene: TRBV4-1
abundance: NA
d_gene: NA
j_gene: TRBJ1-1
CDR3aa: CASSQVSIGNTEAFF
CDR3nt: TGCGCCAGCAGCCAAGTGTCGATCGGGAACACTGAAGCTTTCTTT

v_gene: TRBV7-3
abundance: NA
d_gene: NA
j_gene: TRBJ1-1
CDR3aa: CASSERGGKSTEAFF
CDR3nt: TGTGCCAGCAGCGAGAGGGGGGGTAAGAGCACTGAAGCTTTCTTT

v_gene: TRBV5-1
abundance: NA
d_gene: NA
j_gene: TRBJ2-3
CDR3aa: CASGALTFGTDTQYF
CDR3nt: TGCGCCAGTGGGGCGTTGACCTTTGGAACAGATACGCAGTATTTT